The 9 T cell receptor beta chains below come from one sample, sequenced in a study of cytomegalovirus exposure and HLA in healthy donors. The PCR ran on 60 Vbeta and 13 Jbeta primers. Libraries were prepared by immunoSEQ multiplex PCR; TCRdb keeps only in-frame clonotypes and omits some of them. Of 180,000 or so clones in the sample, more than 60% were seen once. Sequenced material: PBMCs. These TCRs come from a human donor in good health.

This clone was found a few times. J is TRBJ2-7 and V is TRBV5-4; a weak D match, TRBD2 (6 bases). The CDR3 covers 15 residues. Germline CDR1 is SGHNT and CDR2 is YYREEE (reference sequence). The V end was cut by 2 bases, the J end by 4 bases, with 16 bases between. Written as DNA, the CDR3 is TGTGCCAGCAGCTTTGAGACCGGGGGTCTATACGAGCAGTACTTC. Residues: CASSFETGGLYEQYF.

This chain uses TRBV2 with TRBJ2-5; the match to TRBD2 covers 10 bases. The CDR3 contains 15 residues. Per the germline V gene, CDR1 is SNHLY and CDR2 is FYNNEI. Germline trimming cut 4 bases from V and 5 bases from J; bases unmatched to any gene: 7. CDR3: CASSGFGTSDETQYF. DNA of the CDR3: TGTGCCAGCAGTGGGTTTGGGACTAGCGATGAGACCCAGTACTTC.

CDR3 sequence (DNA): TGTGCCAGCAGCCCCACTAGCGGGGGAGGGACCGGGGAGCTGTTTTTT. It encodes CASSPTSGGGTGELFF. The chain carries TRBV7-3 and TRBJ2-2, with 11 bases aligning to TRBD2. V lost 5 bases, J lost 5 bases, and 7 bases stayed unmatched. The CDR3 spans 16 residues. Germline assignment: CDR1 SGHTA and CDR2 FQGTGA.

V usage is TRBV4-3 and J usage is TRBJ2-7; 10 positions agree with TRBD1. The junction had 8 bases not matched to a gene; V was cut back by 4 bases and J by 5 bases. The CDR3 is 15 amino acids. The germline V gene has CDR1 LGHNA and CDR2 YSLEER. The CDR3, as DNA: TGCGCCAGCAGCCGTCAAACCGGGACAGGGGACGAGCAGTACTTC. This translates into CASSRQTGTGDEQYF.

As concerns this clone: Its ends do not fully match the called genes, so a read error is possible. The rearrangement links TRBV7-9 to TRBJ2-2, with D maybe TRBD2 (6 bases). The CDR3 runs to 16 residues. Germline V gene sequence: CDR1 SEHNR, CDR2 FQNEAQ (reference sequence). The CDR3 loop is CSSSLWGGRVAGELFF. The DNA for the CDR3 is TGTTCCAGCAGCTTATGGGGAGGACGTGTCGCCGGGGAGCTGTTTTTT.

The V and J genes are TRBV7-6 and TRBJ2-7; D is perhaps TRBD2 (6 bases). V was pared by 5 bases and J by 0 bases, with 14 bases between. The CDR3 is 15 residues long. The germline V gene encodes CDR1 SGHVS and CDR2 FNYEAQ. The CDR3 DNA sequence: TGTGCCAGCAGCCCAAGTGCGGGACGCTCCTACGAGCAGTACTTC. Protein: CASSPSAGRSYEQYF.

The rearrangement joins TRBV7-3 to TRBJ1-6; TRBD1 matches 9 bases. From germline, CDR1 is SGHTA and CDR2 FQGTGA. The CDR3 runs to 14 residues. V was pared by 5 bases and J by 7 bases, with 3 bases of the junction left unmatched. CDR3 bases: TGTGCCAGCAGCCCGACAGGGGGAAATTCACCCCTCCACTTT. It is translated as CASSPTGGNSPLHF.

The chain recombines TRBV21-1 with TRBJ1-5; the listed D gene, TRBD1, was not tested against the DNA. TRBV21-1 is tagged as a pseudogene. This CDR3 has 17 amino acids. The CDR3 bases are TGTGCCAGCAGCAAGACAGGGGATTGGGTTGGCAATCAGCCCCAGCATTTT. This sequence encodes CASSKTGDWVGNQPQHF.

The rearrangement uses TRBV30 and TRBJ1-6; TRBD1 is a possible D gene (6 bases). V was clipped by 2 bases and J by 11 bases, with 22 bases between them. The V gene's germline CDR1 is GTSNPN and CDR2 SVGIG (reference sequence). CDR3 length: 16 amino acids. CDR3: CAWSTRKQGAVAPLHF. The CDR3 DNA reads TGTGCCTGGAGTACACGGAAACAGGGCGCTGTGGCACCCCTCCACTTT.